This T cell receptor (beta chain) was captured in a study of cytomegalovirus exposure and HLA in healthy donors. General study findings and limits: In vitro testing confirmed a few CMV-associated chains as specific for CMV antigens. Highest at DRB1 and lowest at HLA-C, TCR association rates differed among HLA loci in a later analysis. Reportedly, TCR beta sequences accurately predicted HLA-A and HLA-B alleles in most subjects.

The PCR employed 60 Vbeta primers together with 13 Jbeta primers. Sequencing used immunoSEQ multiplex PCR; TCRdb keeps in-frame clones, though not all of them. The table has some 140,000 clones, about 85% seen once. At collection, donors were nominally healthy, but unrecorded immune exposures were probable. V lost 2 bases and J lost 1; bases outside the gene matches: 2. There are 14 residues in the CDR3. Germline V gene data show CDR1 as SGHRS and CDR2 as YFSETQ. About this clone: What it binds is unknown.

The source is a woman aged 25 to 45 in good health and CMV-seropositive. The gene calls are TRBV5-1 and TRBJ2-5, with 7 nucleotides matching TRBD1. Sequenced material: PBMCs. The DNA of the CDR3 is TGCGCCAGCAGCTTACAGGGGCCCCAAGAGACCCAGTACTTC. Residues: CASSLQGPQETQYF.